The 20 T cell receptor beta chains below come from one sample, sequenced in a study of a mutant IDH1 vaccine in newly diagnosed glioma. Using immunoSEQ multiplex PCR, the repertoire was profiled, and TCRdb retains in-frame clones only, with some absent. The sample shows 50,000 to 70,000 clones, roughly nine tenths of them seen only once. Time point defined: week 35, safety follow-up. Vaccination used 300 ug of mutant IDH1 20-mer peptide per dose, with topical imiquimod. The antigens for these receptors are not known. Source: PBMCs, taken from a glioma patient whose treatment included an IDH1 peptide vaccine. The origin of the receptors is a man aged 35-49 years with glioma.

This clone was observed a handful of times. The chain links TRBV5-1 to TRBJ1-1; 8 bases match TRBD1. V shed 3 bases, J shed 10 bases, and the junction held 8 bases outside the gene matches. Per the germline V gene, CDR1 is SGHRS and CDR2 is YFSETQ. The CDR3 consists of 13 residues. In nucleotides, the CDR3 is TGCGCCAGCAGCTCTCGGCAGGGGGCGCGAGCTTTCTTT. It specifies CASSSRQGARAFF. Complete variable domain (other parts from reference TRBV5-1 and TRBJ1-1): KAGVTQTPRYLIKTRGQQVTLSCSPISGHRSVSWYQQTPGQGLQFLFEYFSETQRNKGNFPGRFSGRQFSNSRSEMNVSTLELGDSALYLCASSSRQGARAFFGQGTRLTVV.

The chain joins TRBV9 to TRBJ2-1; TRBD2 aligns across 14 bases. Unmatched junction bases numbered 2, after V lost 0 bases and J lost 9 bases. Per the germline V gene, CDR1 is SGDLS and CDR2 is YYNGEE. This CDR3 has 15 residues. The CDR3 nucleotides read TGTGCCAGCAGCGTAGGACTAGCGGGGGGGGGTGAGCAGTTCTTC. The encoded protein is CASSVGLAGGGEQFF.

The chain has TRBV20-1 and TRBJ2-7; D gene unclear. Trimming took 6 bases from V and 6 from J, leaving 12 bases between them. Germline lookup yields CDR1 DFQATT and CDR2 SNEGSKA (reference sequence). This CDR3 is built from 11 residues. The CDR3 nucleotides read TGCAGTGCCCAGGCCCCCTCCGAGCAGTACTTC. It yields the protein CSAQAPSEQYF.

The chain links TRBV19 to TRBJ1-3; D gene ambiguous. V was shortened by 6 bases and J by 0 bases, with 18 bases between the two germline ends. This CDR3 spans 17 amino acids. Germline V gene sequence: CDR1 LNHDA, CDR2 SQIVND (reference sequence). The CDR3 loop is CASSAGVRSVSGNTIYF. The DNA of the CDR3 is TGTGCCAGTAGCGCCGGGGTACGATCAGTCTCTGGAAACACCATATATTTT.

The chain uses TRBV4-1 and TRBJ2-5; D is ambiguous. Looked up from germline, CDR1 is MGHRA and CDR2 is YSYEKL. The CDR3 extends over 17 amino acids. V dropped 0 bases and J dropped 0 bases, with 14 bases sitting between them. CDR3 region: CASSQDGLTTYQETQYF. The DNA for the CDR3 is TGCGCCAGCAGCCAAGATGGCCTGACCACGTACCAAGAGACCCAGTACTTC.

The chain combines TRBV5-1 with TRBJ2-7; D not resolved. Germline CDR1 and CDR2: SGHRS and YFSETQ. Between the trimmed V and J ends, which lost 4 bases and 5 bases, there was a span of 13 bases. CDR3 length equals 13 residues. In nucleotides, the CDR3 is TGCGCCAGCAGCCCAAGACCCACTCACGAGCAGTACTTC. It yields the protein CASSPRPTHEQYF.

The V call is TRBV4-2, the J call TRBJ1-4, with 7 bases matching TRBD1. The CDR3 length is 16 residues. The V gene end was trimmed by 5 bases and the J gene end by 1 base; junction bases not matched to a gene: 7. The germline V gene encodes CDR1 LGHNA and CDR2 YNFKEQ. The CDR3 region is CASSTSQGVTNEKLFF. The DNA of the CDR3 is TGTGCCAGCAGCACAAGCCAGGGGGTAACTAATGAAAAACTGTTTTTT.

V is TRBV5-1 and J is TRBJ1-1, with 7 bases lining up with TRBD1. Germline-derived CDR1 and CDR2 are SGHRS and YFSETQ. V lost 4 bases, J lost 2 bases, and 5 bases stayed unmatched. This CDR3 is 14 amino acids long. CDR3 nucleotides: TGCGCCAGCAGCCCGGGACAGCCAAACACTGAAGCTTTCTTT. Translation: CASSPGQPNTEAFF.

V gene TRBV5-1 combines with J gene TRBJ2-2; no clear D. Germline values: CDR1 SGHRS, CDR2 YFSETQ. This CDR3 region has 15 residues. V dropped 5 bases and J dropped 2 bases, with 13 bases sitting between them. The CDR3 loop is CASSLPQANTGELFF. CDR3 in DNA: TGCGCCAGCAGTTTGCCGCAGGCCAACACCGGGGAGCTGTTTTTT.

The V call is TRBV25-1, the J call TRBJ1-1, with D perhaps TRBD1 (6 bases). The CDR3 spans 14 residues. The germline V and J ends were trimmed by 2 bases and 4 bases, with 11 bases remaining between them. The germline V gene encodes CDR1 MGHDK and CDR2 SYGVNS. Written as DNA, the CDR3 is TGTGCCAGCAGTGAAAACAGGGACGGCACTGAAGCTTTCTTT. It translates to CASSENRDGTEAFF.

This clone was detected once. CDR3 sequence reads: CAIRETGAYEQYF. CDR3 DNA: TGTGCCATCAGGGAGACAGGGGCCTACGAGCAGTACTTC. The chain carries TRBV10-3 and TRBJ2-7; 8 nucleotides align to TRBD1. V shed 6 bases and J 2 bases; nucleotides not matched to a gene: 3. In germline, CDR1 is ENHRY, CDR2 SYGVKD. The CDR3 runs 13 residues.

The V call is TRBV6-5, the J call TRBJ1-3, with unresolved D. V gave up 0 bases and J gave up 4 bases, with 4 bases separating them. There are 13 residues in the CDR3. CDR1 is MNHEY, CDR2 SVGAGI, per germline. The CDR3 DNA follows: TGTGCCAGCAGTTACTCTGGGGGAAACACCATATATTTT. Residues: CASSYSGGNTIYF.

This clone was detected only once. The chain combines TRBV14 with TRBJ2-3; tentatively, D is TRBD2 (5 bases). The CDR3 is made up of 14 amino acids. Trimming removed 4 bases from V and 7 bases from J, with 15 bases in between. Germline lookup yields CDR1 SGHDN and CDR2 FVKESK. CDR3 sequence: CASSRSGLPHTQYF. DNA for the CDR3: TGTGCCAGCAGCCGCAGTGGACTCCCCCATACGCAGTATTTT.

The chain uses TRBV10-3 and TRBJ2-5; no reliable D call. Germline assignment: CDR1 ENHRY and CDR2 SYGVKD. The CDR3 consists of 15 residues. Trimming removed 3 bases at V and 1 base at J, with 12 bases between. The CDR3 DNA is TGTGCCATCAGTGATTGGGGTCGGATCCAAGAGACCCAGTACTTC. It specifies CAISDWGRIQETQYF.

V usage is TRBV9 and J usage is TRBJ2-7, with 10 nucleotides matching TRBD2. The CDR3 length is 15 residues. CDR1 is SGDLS, CDR2 YYNGEE, per germline. V trimming: 0 bases; J trimming: 2 bases; junction bases outside the gene matches: 2. The CDR3 spells CASSVGSGRAYEQYF. The CDR3 region has the DNA TGTGCCAGCAGCGTAGGCAGCGGGAGGGCCTACGAGCAGTACTTC. Looking up the rest from reference TRBV9 and TRBJ2-7 gives the full variable domain: DSGVTQTPKHLITATGQRVTLRCSPRSGDLSVYWYQQSLDQGLQFLIQYYNGEERAKGNILERFSAQQFPDLHSELNLSSLELGDSALYFCASSVGSGRAYEQYFGPGTRLTVT.

This clone was seen only once. V is TRBV5-1 and J is TRBJ2-7; D is uncertain. Germline CDR1 and CDR2: SGHRS and YFSETQ. CDR3 length: 16 residues. Trimming cost V 4 bases and J 2 bases, with 19 bases left between them. The CDR3: CASSVDLGAIPYEQYF. The CDR3 coding sequence is TGCGCCAGCAGCGTAGACTTGGGTGCGATCCCCTACGAGCAGTACTTC. The variable domain in full, completed from reference TRBV5-1 and TRBJ2-7, reads KAGVTQTPRYLIKTRGQQVTLSCSPISGHRSVSWYQQTPGQGLQFLFEYFSETQRNKGNFPGRFSGRQFSNSRSEMNVSTLELGDSALYLCASSVDLGAIPYEQYFGPGTRLTVT.

The chain carries TRBV19 and TRBJ1-4, with TRBD1 as a possible D gene (5 bases). Germline V gene data show CDR1 as LNHDA and CDR2 as SQIVND (reference sequence). This CDR3 region has 13 residues. V was pared by 8 bases and J by 3 bases, with 10 bases between. DNA for the CDR3: TGTGCCAGTGCGGACATACCTAATGAAAAACTGTTTTTT. It translates to CASADIPNEKLFF. Variable domain in full (rest from reference TRBV19 and TRBJ1-4): DGGITQSPKYLFRKEGQNVTLSCEQNLNHDAMYWYRQDPGQGLRLIYYSQIVNDFQKGDIAEGYSVSREKKESFPLTVTSAQKNPTAFYLCASADIPNEKLFFGSGTQLSVL.

CDR3 in DNA: TGTGCCACCAGCAGAGATGTCCCCTACGAGCAGTACTTC. Translated, it gives CATSRDVPYEQYF. This chain uses TRBV15 with TRBJ2-7; D unresolved. There are 13 residues in the CDR3. Trimming shortened V by 0 bases and J by 2 bases, and 5 bases separated the two germline ends. The V gene's germline CDR1 is LNHNV and CDR2 YYDKDF (reference sequence).

This clone was recorded a few times. This chain uses TRBV7-9 with TRBJ2-5, with a weak D call TRBD2 (6 bases). The CDR3 has 13 residues. V lost 5 bases to trimming and J lost 5 bases, with 12 bases between them. CDR1 SEHNR and CDR2 FQNEAQ come from the germline V gene (reference sequence). The CDR3 reads CASSPRGPETQYF. The CDR3 DNA sequence: TGTGCCAGCAGCCCGCGGGGTCCGGAGACCCAGTACTTC.

The rearrangement uses TRBV18 and TRBJ2-1, with a possible D match to TRBD1 (7 bases). V gave up 3 bases and J gave up 5 bases, with 11 bases separating them. The V gene's germline CDR1 is KGHSH and CDR2 LQKENI. The CDR3 is made up of 14 amino acids. CDR3 sequence (DNA): TGTGCCAGCTCACCGGAGGGACAGAACAATGAGCAGTTCTTC. It specifies CASSPEGQNNEQFF.